The text below deals with one TCR beta chain. This specimen comes from a study of blood T cell repertoires in COVID-19. Study details: COVID-19 samples collected from the United States, Italy and Spain covered acute and convalescent phases. From T cells, B-cell-depleted T cells, or PBMCs came the material, which was cDNA or gDNA.

Measured with immunoSEQ multiplex PCR; TCRdb has only the in-frame clones, and not every one. The top ten hold about 26% of the sample, which has approximately 180,000 clones, 60% to 80% seen once. The CDR3 contains 20 residues. The material sequenced was peripheral blood. The rearrangement uses TRBV21-1 and TRBJ2-2; the table names TRBD1, a call not compared with the DNA. TRBV21-1 is a recognized pseudogene. The source is a woman in her seventies with acute or convalescent COVID-19. The CDR3 region has the DNA TGTGCCAGCAGCAATGAAGTACACAGGGTTTTTCTAAGAATCACCGGGGAGCTGTTTTTT. As protein: CASSNEVHRVFLRITGELFF.